This T cell receptor beta chain was captured in a study of cytomegalovirus exposure and HLA in healthy donors. This table comes from immunoSEQ multiplex PCR, and its TCRdb copy is limited to in-frame clones, with some not included. The sample has 200,000 to 250,000 clones; about nine tenths are singletons. CDR3 size: 15 residues. CDR1 and CDR2 (germline): MNHEY, SMNVEV (reference sequence). The junction had 9 bases not matched to a gene; V was cut back by 8 bases and J by 3 bases. This TCR derives from a woman aged 18-30 years in good health and CMV-seropositive. The chain carries TRBV27 and TRBJ2-1; 8 bases map to TRBD2. The sample comprised PBMCs. CDR3 sequence (DNA): TGTGCCAGCTTCCCCCGACTAGCGAACTACAATGAGCAGTTCTTC. This gives the protein CASFPRLANYNEQFF.